The 8 T cell receptor beta chains below all came from one sample that was sequenced in a study of blood T cell repertoires in COVID-19. Some clones are missing from TCRdb's copy, which holds only in-frame ones; the method was immunoSEQ multiplex PCR. Found here are 100,000 to 150,000 clones, 65% to 90% of them singletons; the top ten hold 6.6%. The specimen was peripheral blood. The receptor source for this set is an elderly man with active or convalescent COVID-19.

A word on this clone: An end of the junction differs from the germline gene, which may be a read error. The rearrangement uses TRBV10-3 and TRBJ2-7, with D possibly matching TRBD1 (5 bases). This CDR3 has 13 residues. Germline V gene lookup returns CDR1 ENHRY and CDR2 SYGVKD. CDR3 nucleotides: TGTGCCACCAGTGCAGGGCCTTCCTACGAGCAGTACTTC. It specifies CATSAGPSYEQYF.

The chain has TRBV11-3 and TRBJ2-3; 8 nucleotides align to TRBD1. This CDR3 contains 15 residues. Germline-derived CDR1 and CDR2 are SGHNT and YENEEA. V dropped 5 bases and J dropped 0; count of bases not matched to a gene: 4. CDR3 region: CASSDRQGSTDTQYF. The CDR3 region has the DNA TGTGCCAGCAGCGACCGACAGGGGAGCACAGATACGCAGTATTTT.

This sequence joins TRBV29-1 and TRBJ1-2, with D maybe TRBD1 (6 bases). This CDR3 contains 12 residues. The germline CDR1 and CDR2 sequences are SQVTM and ANQGSEA. V lost 2 bases, J lost 6 bases, and 10 bases lay in between. CDR3 amino acids: CSVEPRQDGYTF. CDR3 nucleotide sequence: TGCAGCGTTGAACCCCGACAGGATGGCTACACCTTC. The complete variable domain, with remaining parts taken from reference TRBV29-1 and TRBJ1-2, reads SAVISQKPSRDICQRGTSLTIQCQVDSQVTMMFWYRQQPGQSLTLIATANQGSEATYESGFVIDKFPISRPNLTFSTLTVSNMSPEDSSIYLCSVEPRQDGYTFGSGTRLTVV.

This chain joins TRBV7-2 and TRBJ2-3; 13 bases are a match to TRBD2. Trimming at V came to 5 bases and at J to 1 base, leaving 3 bases not matched to a gene. The CDR3 extends over 16 amino acids. Germline CDR1 reads SGHTA; CDR2 reads FQGNSA. The CDR3 loop is CASSETSGGGTDTQYF. In nucleotides, the CDR3 is TGTGCCAGCAGCGAAACTAGCGGGGGGGGCACAGATACGCAGTATTTT.

This clone was detected only a few times. The chain has TRBV19 and TRBJ2-5; tentative D call: TRBD2 (6 bases). The CDR3 consists of 15 residues. Looked up from germline, CDR1 is LNHDA and CDR2 is SQIVND (reference sequence). V was trimmed by 9 bases and J by 1 base, leaving 18 bases between them. CDR3 DNA sequence: TGTGCCAGCCAACGACTAGGTCCCCCCCAAGAGACCCAGTACTTC. The encoded protein is CASQRLGPPQETQYF.

The gene calls are TRBV11-2 and TRBJ2-5, with D possibly matching TRBD1 (5 bases). This CDR3 comprises 14 residues. V dropped 2 bases and J dropped 5 bases, with 12 bases sitting between them. From germline, CDR1 is SGHAT and CDR2 FQNNGV. For the CDR3, the DNA is TGTGCCAGCAGCTTACCAGGGCAGGTGGAGACCCAGTACTTC. Translating it yields CASSLPGQVETQYF. The entire variable domain, with the rest obtained from reference TRBV11-2 and TRBJ2-5, is as follows: EAGVAQSPRYKIIEKRQSVAFWCNPISGHATLYWYQQILGQGPKLLIQFQNNGVVDDSQLPKDRFSAERLKGVDSTLKIQPAKLEDSAVYLCASSLPGQVETQYFGPGTRLLVL.

This clone was counted only a few times. This chain links TRBV9 with TRBJ2-2; 8 bases are shared with TRBD2. Germline-derived CDR1 and CDR2 are SGDLS and YYNGEE. The ends lost 0 bases at V and 4 bases at J; junction bases unmatched: 5. The CDR3 is made up of 16 amino acids. CDR3 residues: CASSVDAGGSTGELFF. In DNA, the CDR3 is TGTGCCAGCAGCGTAGACGCGGGAGGCAGCACCGGGGAGCTGTTTTTT. The full variable domain, its missing parts supplied by reference TRBV9 and TRBJ2-2, is DSGVTQTPKHLITATGQRVTLRCSPRSGDLSVYWYQQSLDQGLQFLIQYYNGEERAKGNILERFSAQQFPDLHSELNLSSLELGDSALYFCASSVDAGGSTGELFFGEGSRLTVL.

The chain employs TRBV4-2 and TRBJ2-7; D is undetermined. The CDR3 has 12 residues. Germline V CDR1 and CDR2: LGHNA, YNFKEQ. Deletions cut 4 bases from V and 0 bases from J, with 4 bases between. CDR3 bases: TGTGCCAGCAGCCGACTCTCCTACGAGCAGTACTTC. This gives the protein CASSRLSYEQYF.